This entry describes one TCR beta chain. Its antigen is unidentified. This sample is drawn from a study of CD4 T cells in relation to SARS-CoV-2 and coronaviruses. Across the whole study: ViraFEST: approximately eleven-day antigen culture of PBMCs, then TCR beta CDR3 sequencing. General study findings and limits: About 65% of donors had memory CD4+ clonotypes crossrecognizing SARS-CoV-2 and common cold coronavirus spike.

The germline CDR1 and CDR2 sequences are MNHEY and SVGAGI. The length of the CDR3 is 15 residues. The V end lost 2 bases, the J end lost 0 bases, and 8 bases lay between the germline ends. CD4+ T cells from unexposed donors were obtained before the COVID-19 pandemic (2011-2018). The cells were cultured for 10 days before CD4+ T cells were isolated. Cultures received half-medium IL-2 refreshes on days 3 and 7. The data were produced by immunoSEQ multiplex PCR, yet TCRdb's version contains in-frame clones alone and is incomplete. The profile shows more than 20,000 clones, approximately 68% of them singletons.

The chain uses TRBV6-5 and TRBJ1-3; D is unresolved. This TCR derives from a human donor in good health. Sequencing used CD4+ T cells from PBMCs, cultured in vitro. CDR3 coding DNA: TGTGCCAGCAGTTACGCCCAGAGCTCTGGAAACACCATATATTTT. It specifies CASSYAQSSGNTIYF.